The 10 T cell receptor beta chains listed next were all sequenced from one sample in a study of T-cell memory formation after mild COVID-19. Each CDR3 protein is one row after TCRdb ran MiXCR on the 5' RACE reads. Among 250,000 or so distinct CDR3 sequences listed, about 20% were seen once. Sequenced input: PBMCs or a T cell subset sorted from them (not recorded which). These receptors were obtained from a man aged 18 to 29 who had mild COVID-19 (a few samples of this study predate the infection). Cell type and time point are not known.

The chain employs TRBV20-1 and TRBJ2-2, with D possibly matching TRBD2 (6 bases). V lost 0 bases to trimming and J lost 0 bases, with 17 bases between them. The germline CDR1 and CDR2 sequences are DFQATT and SNEGSKA (reference sequence). CDR3 length equals 18 residues. The CDR3 DNA is TGCAGTGCTAGAGATCCTTTGGCGGGGTACACGAACACCGGGGAGCTGTTTTTT. This gives the protein CSARDPLAGYTNTGELFF.

In this sample, this clonotype turned up a few times. The chain joins TRBV7-2 to TRBJ1-2; tentatively, D is TRBD1 (6 bases). The V gene's germline CDR1 is SGHTA and CDR2 FQGNSA. Trimming stripped 5 bases from V and 8 bases from J, with 12 bases between. The CDR3 spans 12 residues. CDR3 bases: TGTGCCAGCAGCGTACAGGGCACCGGCTACACCTTC. Its protein product is CASSVQGTGYTF.

The J gene is TRBJ2-1, the V gene TRBV4-1; D gene unclear. This CDR3 spans 15 amino acids. The V gene lost 0 bases and the J gene lost 4 bases, with 10 bases spanning the gap. Germline assignment: CDR1 MGHRA and CDR2 YSYEKL. The CDR3: CASSQDPALYNEQFF. Here the CDR3 DNA reads TGCGCCAGCAGCCAAGATCCAGCTCTTTACAATGAGCAGTTCTTC.

The rearrangement joins TRBV2 to TRBJ2-3; 7 positions match TRBD2. The V gene's germline CDR1 is SNHLY and CDR2 FYNNEI. The CDR3 covers 18 residues. V trimming: 3 bases; J trimming: 0 bases; junction bases outside the gene matches: 12. CDR3 protein: CASSDGEIAGPSTDTQYF. The CDR3 nucleotides read TGTGCCAGCAGTGACGGTGAGATAGCGGGTCCGAGCACAGATACGCAGTATTTT.

This clonotype came up many times. The V and J genes are TRBV6-2 or TRBV6-3 and TRBJ2-7; tentatively, D is TRBD2 (6 bases). Per germline, CDR1 MNHEY and CDR2 SVGEGT. The V and J ends lost 0 bases and 0 bases respectively, with 6 bases between them. CDR3 size: 14 residues. CDR3 amino acids: CASSYSTSSYEQYV. CDR3 nucleotide sequence: TGTGCCAGCAGTTACTCGACTAGCTCCTACGAGCAGTACGTC.

This chain connects TRBV5-6 to TRBJ2-3; the match to TRBD2 covers 9 bases. Germline lookup yields CDR1 SGHDT and CDR2 YYEEEE. V lost 3 bases, J lost 4 bases, and 9 bases stayed unmatched. This CDR3 comprises 16 residues. The CDR3 sequence: CASSSRKRGDSDTQYF. The DNA for the CDR3 is TGTGCCAGCAGCTCCCGGAAGCGGGGGGACTCAGATACGCAGTATTTT.

Here the CDR3 reads CAWLSGTDTQYF. The CDR3 coding sequence is TGTGCCTGGCTCTCCGGCACAGATACGCAGTATTTT. The V call is TRBV30, the J call TRBJ2-3; no clear D gene. V shed 5 bases and J shed 1 base, with 7 bases lying between them. There are 12 residues in the CDR3. CDR1 and CDR2 from the germline V gene are GTSNPN and SVGIG (reference sequence).

The V gene is TRBV12-3 or TRBV12-4, the J gene TRBJ1-6; 10 nucleotides line up with TRBD1. CDR3 length: 16 amino acids. Unmatched junction bases numbered 11, after V lost 6 bases and J lost 9 bases. In DNA form, the CDR3 reads TGTGCCAGCAGCCTCCCCTCCCGGGACAGGGGTTCACCCCTCCACTTT. Amino acid sequence: CASSLPSRDRGSPLHF.

The rearrangement links TRBV28 to TRBJ1-1, with unresolved D. Germline-derived CDR1 and CDR2 are MDHEN and SYDVKM. CDR3 size: 14 residues. Between the trimmed V and J ends, which lost 7 bases and 3 bases, there was a span of 15 bases. The CDR3, as DNA: TGTGCCAGCATCTCAACAGTTTGGTACACTGAAGCTTTCTTT. Amino acid sequence: CASISTVWYTEAFF.

This chain uses TRBV12-3 or TRBV12-4 with TRBJ1-1, with unresolved D. CDR3 length equals 14 residues. The ends were cut back, 3 bases at V and 0 bases at J, with 8 bases in the middle. This CDR3 is CASSFGYMNTEAFF. In nucleotides, the CDR3 is TGTGCCAGCAGTTTCGGGTACATGAACACTGAAGCTTTCTTT.